This TCR beta chain was observed in a study of neoadjuvant anti-PD-1 for oral cavity cancer. About the study: Nivolumab at 3 mg/kg was mostly given biweekly, three to four doses, pre-surgery. Non-progressing patients received a fourth nivolumab dose near day 43, then surgery on days 50-56. Notes on the study in general: After neoadjuvant nivolumab, PBMC T cell clonality was significantly higher in non-responders than responders.

Germline V lookup: CDR1 SGHRS, CDR2 YFSETQ. This CDR3 has 21 amino acids. V was trimmed by 1 base and J by 3 bases, leaving 29 bases between them. Most PBMC samples had roughly 0.45 ug input DNA in six replicates. Profiled with immunoSEQ multiplex PCR; TCRdb holds only in-frame clones, not every one. The profile covers about 15,000 clones, with roughly two thirds appearing a single time and 2% to 2.5% taken by the ten largest. This clone has more than one count but fewer than ten. The antigen is unknown. Sequenced material: PBMCs, taken before nivolumab (anti-PD-1) treatment. The chain joins TRBV5-1 to TRBJ1-5; D may be TRBD1 (6 bases). The sequence was obtained from a person between 40 and 79 years old with oral cavity squamous cell carcinoma. The CDR3: CASSLKLSGGQPSLSNQPQHF. The DNA of the CDR3 is TGCGCCAGCAGCTTGAAGTTATCGGGAGGACAGCCCTCATTATCCAATCAGCCCCAGCATTTT.